This T cell receptor beta chain emerged from a study of blood T cell repertoires in COVID-19. Study context: The United States, Italy and Spain supplied acute and convalescent COVID-19 samples. Nucleic acid was either cDNA or gDNA, and it came from T cells, B-cell-depleted T cells, or PBMCs.

This clone was observed a few times. The CDR3 runs 13 residues. Germline V gives CDR1 SGHNT, CDR2 YYREEE (reference sequence). The V gene end was trimmed by 4 bases and the J gene end by 9 bases; junction bases not matched to a gene: 8. Study processing details: Estimation of nucleated cell counts relied on the amplification of reference gene primers. Clones were read by immunoSEQ multiplex PCR, and TCRdb kept only the in-frame ones, dropping some. From that table come the V and J calls and clone size; the DNA was used to work out D and trimming. Of more than 150,000 clones listed, around 85% are singletons.

The sequenced sample was peripheral blood. The receptor was isolated from a woman aged 80 or over with acute or convalescent COVID-19. The genes are TRBV5-4 and TRBJ2-3; 7 nucleotides line up with TRBD1. The CDR3 loop is CASSPGQVRTQYF. CDR3 DNA: TGTGCCAGCAGCCCAGGACAGGTTCGCACGCAGTATTTT.